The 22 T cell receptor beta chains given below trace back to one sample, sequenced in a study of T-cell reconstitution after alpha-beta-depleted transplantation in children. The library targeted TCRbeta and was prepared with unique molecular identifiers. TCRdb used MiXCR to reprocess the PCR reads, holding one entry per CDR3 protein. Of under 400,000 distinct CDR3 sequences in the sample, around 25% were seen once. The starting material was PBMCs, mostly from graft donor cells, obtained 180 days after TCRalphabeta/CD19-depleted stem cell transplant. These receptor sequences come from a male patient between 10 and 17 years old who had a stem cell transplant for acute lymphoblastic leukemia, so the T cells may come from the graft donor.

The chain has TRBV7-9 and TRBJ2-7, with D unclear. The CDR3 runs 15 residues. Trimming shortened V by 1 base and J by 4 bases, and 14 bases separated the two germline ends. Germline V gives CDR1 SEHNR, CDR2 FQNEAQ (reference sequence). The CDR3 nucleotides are TGTGCCAGCAGCTTAGAGGCTCGTGGGCCATACGAGCAGTACTTC. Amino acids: CASSLEARGPYEQYF.

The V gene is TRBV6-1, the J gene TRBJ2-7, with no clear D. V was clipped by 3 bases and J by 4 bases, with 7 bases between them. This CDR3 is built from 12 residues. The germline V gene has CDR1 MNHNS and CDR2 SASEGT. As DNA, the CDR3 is TGTGCCAGCAGTGATGGGTTATACGAGCAGTACTTC. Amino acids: CASSDGLYEQYF.

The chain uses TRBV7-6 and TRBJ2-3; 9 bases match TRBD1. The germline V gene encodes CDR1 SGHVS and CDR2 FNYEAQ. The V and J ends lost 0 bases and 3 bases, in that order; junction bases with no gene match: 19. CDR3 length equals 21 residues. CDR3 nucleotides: TGTGCCAGCAGCTTAGCCCAGGAATTTGACAGGGGGTTAGGAAGAACAGATACGCAGTATTTT. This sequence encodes CASSLAQEFDRGLGRTDTQYF.

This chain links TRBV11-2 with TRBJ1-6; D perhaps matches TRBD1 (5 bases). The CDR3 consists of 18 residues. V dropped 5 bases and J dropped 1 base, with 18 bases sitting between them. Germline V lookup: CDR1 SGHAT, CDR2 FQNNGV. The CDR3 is CASSPLDMGGSYNSPLHF. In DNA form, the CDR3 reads TGTGCCAGCAGCCCCCTTGACATGGGGGGGTCCTATAATTCACCCCTCCACTTT.

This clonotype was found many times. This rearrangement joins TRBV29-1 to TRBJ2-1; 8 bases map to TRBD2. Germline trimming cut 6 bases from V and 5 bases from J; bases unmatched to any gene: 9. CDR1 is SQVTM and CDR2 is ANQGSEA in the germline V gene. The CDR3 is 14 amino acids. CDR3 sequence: CSVDIAGSDNEQFF. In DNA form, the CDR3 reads TGCAGCGTCGATATAGCGGGGTCAGACAATGAGCAGTTCTTC.

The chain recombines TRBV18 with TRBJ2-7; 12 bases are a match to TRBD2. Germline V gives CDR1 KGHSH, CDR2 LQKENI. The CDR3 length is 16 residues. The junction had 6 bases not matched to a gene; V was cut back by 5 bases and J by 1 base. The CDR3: CASSATSGRPSYEQYF. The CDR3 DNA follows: TGTGCCAGCTCAGCGACTAGCGGGAGACCTTCCTACGAGCAGTACTTC.

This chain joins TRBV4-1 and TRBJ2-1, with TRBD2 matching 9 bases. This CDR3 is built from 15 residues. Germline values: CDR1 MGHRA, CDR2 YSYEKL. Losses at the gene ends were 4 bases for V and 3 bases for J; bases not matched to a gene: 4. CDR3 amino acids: CASSPAGGLYNEQFF. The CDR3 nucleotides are TGCGCCAGCAGCCCAGCGGGAGGTCTCTACAATGAGCAGTTCTTC.

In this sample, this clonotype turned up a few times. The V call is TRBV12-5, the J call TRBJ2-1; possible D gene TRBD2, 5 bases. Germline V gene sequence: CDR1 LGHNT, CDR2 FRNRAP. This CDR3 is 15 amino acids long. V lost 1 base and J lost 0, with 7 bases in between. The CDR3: CASGLGETSYNEQFF. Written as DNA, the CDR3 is TGTGCTAGTGGTTTGGGGGAGACCTCCTACAATGAGCAGTTCTTC.

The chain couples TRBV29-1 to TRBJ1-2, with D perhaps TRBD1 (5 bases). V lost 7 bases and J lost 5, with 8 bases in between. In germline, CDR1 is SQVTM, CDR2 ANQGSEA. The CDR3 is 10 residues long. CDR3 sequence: CSAGQYGYTF. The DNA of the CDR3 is TGCAGCGCCGGACAATATGGCTACACCTTC. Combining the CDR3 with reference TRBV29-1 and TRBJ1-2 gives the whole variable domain SAVISQKPSRDICQRGTSLTIQCQVDSQVTMMFWYRQQPGQSLTLIATANQGSEATYESGFVIDKFPISRPNLTFSTLTVSNMSPEDSSIYLCSAGQYGYTFGSGTRLTVV.

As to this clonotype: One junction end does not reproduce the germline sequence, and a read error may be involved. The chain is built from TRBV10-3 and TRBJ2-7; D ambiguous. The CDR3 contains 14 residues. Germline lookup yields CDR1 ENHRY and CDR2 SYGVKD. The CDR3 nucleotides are TGTGCCACCAGTGATACTATTTTAGGCCACGAGCAGTACTTC. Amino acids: CATSDTILGHEQYF.

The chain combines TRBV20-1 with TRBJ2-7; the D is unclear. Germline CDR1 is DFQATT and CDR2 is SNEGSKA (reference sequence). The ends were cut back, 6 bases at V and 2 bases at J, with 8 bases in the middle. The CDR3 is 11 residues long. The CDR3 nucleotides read TGCAGTGCCCCCCGGACCTACGAGCAGTACTTC. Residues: CSAPRTYEQYF.

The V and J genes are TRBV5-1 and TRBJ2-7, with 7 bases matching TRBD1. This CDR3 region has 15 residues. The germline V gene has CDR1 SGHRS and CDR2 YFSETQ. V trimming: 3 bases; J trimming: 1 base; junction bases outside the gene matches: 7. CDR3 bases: TGCGCCAGCAGCTCCCGGGACAGAGGGTCCTACGAGCAGTACTTC. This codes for CASSSRDRGSYEQYF. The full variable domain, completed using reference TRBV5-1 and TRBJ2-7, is KAGVTQTPRYLIKTRGQQVTLSCSPISGHRSVSWYQQTPGQGLQFLFEYFSETQRNKGNFPGRFSGRQFSNSRSEMNVSTLELGDSALYLCASSSRDRGSYEQYFGPGTRLTVT.

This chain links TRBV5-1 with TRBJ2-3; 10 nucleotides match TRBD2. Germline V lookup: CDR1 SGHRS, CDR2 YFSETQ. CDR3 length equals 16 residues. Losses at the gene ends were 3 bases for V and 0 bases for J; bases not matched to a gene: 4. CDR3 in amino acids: CASSWTSGSSTDTQYF. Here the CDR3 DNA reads TGCGCCAGCAGCTGGACTAGCGGTTCTAGCACAGATACGCAGTATTTT.

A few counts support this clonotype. The DNA of the CDR3 is TGTGCCAGCAGCTTGTCCGACAGGGTCTATGGCTACACCTTC. Translating gives CASSLSDRVYGYTF. The chain has TRBV7-9 and TRBJ1-2; 7 bases align to TRBD1. There are 14 residues in the CDR3. V shed 3 bases and J 4 bases; nucleotides not matched to a gene: 5. Germline CDR1 is SEHNR and CDR2 is FQNEAQ (reference sequence). The full variable domain, its missing parts supplied by reference TRBV7-9 and TRBJ1-2, is DTGVSQNPRHKITKRGQNVTFRCDPISEHNRLYWYRQTLGQGPEFLTYFQNEAQLEKSRLLSDRFSAERPKGSFSTLEIQRTEQGDSAMYLCASSLSDRVYGYTFGSGTRLTVV.

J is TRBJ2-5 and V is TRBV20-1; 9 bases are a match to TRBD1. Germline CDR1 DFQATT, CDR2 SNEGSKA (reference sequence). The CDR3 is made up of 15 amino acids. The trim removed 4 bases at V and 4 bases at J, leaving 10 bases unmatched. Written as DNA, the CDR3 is TGCAGTGCTACTTTCAGACAGGGGGAAAGAGAGACCCAGTACTTC. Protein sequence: CSATFRQGERETQYF.

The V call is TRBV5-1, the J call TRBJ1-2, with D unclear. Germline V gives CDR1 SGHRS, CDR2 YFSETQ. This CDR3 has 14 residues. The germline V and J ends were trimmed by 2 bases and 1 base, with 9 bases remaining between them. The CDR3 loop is CASSFVDGNYGYTF. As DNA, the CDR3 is TGCGCCAGCAGCTTTGTAGATGGTAACTATGGCTACACCTTC.

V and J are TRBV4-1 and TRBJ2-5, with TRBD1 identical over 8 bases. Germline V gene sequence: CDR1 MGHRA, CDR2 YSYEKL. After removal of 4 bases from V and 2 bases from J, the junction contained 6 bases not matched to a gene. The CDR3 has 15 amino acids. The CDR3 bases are TGCGCCAGCAGCCTGAGGGACAGGCTGCAAGAGACCCAGTACTTC. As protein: CASSLRDRLQETQYF.

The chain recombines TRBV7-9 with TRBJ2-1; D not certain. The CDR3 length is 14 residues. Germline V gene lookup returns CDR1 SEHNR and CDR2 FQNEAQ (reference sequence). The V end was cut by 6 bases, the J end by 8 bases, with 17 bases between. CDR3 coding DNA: TGTGCCAGCAGTCTTCCTAGTAACCTCTATGAGCAGTTCTTC. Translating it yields CASSLPSNLYEQFF.

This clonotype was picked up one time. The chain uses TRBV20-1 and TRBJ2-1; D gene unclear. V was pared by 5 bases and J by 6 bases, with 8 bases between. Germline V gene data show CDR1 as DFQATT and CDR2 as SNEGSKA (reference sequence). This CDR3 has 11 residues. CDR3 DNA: TGCAGTGCTGGTGGGCGCAATGAGCAGTTCTTC. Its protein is CSAGGRNEQFF.

CDR3 residues: CASSLAERGQPQHF. The DNA of the CDR3 is TGTGCCAGCAGCTTAGCGGAGCGCGGTCAGCCCCAGCATTTT. The rearrangement uses TRBV7-8 and TRBJ1-5; no clear D gene. Trimming shortened V by 0 bases and J by 6 bases, and 9 bases separated the two germline ends. CDR1 and CDR2 (germline): SGHVS, FQNEAQ. The CDR3 contains 14 residues.

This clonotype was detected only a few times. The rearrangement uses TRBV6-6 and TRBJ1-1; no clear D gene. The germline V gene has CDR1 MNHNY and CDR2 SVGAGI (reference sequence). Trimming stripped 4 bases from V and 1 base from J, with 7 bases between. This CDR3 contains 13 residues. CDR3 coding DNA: TGTGCCAGCAGTTTGCAGGAGAACACTGAAGCTTTCTTT. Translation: CASSLQENTEAFF.

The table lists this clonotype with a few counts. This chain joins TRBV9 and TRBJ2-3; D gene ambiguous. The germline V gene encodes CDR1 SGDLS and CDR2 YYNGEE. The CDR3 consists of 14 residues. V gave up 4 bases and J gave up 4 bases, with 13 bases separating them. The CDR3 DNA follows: TGTGCCAGCAGCCCCGTGCGGTCCTCAGATACGCAGTATTTT. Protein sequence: CASSPVRSSDTQYF. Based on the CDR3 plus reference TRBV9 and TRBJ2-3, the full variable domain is DSGVTQTPKHLITATGQRVTLRCSPRSGDLSVYWYQQSLDQGLQFLIQYYNGEERAKGNILERFSAQQFPDLHSELNLSSLELGDSALYFCASSPVRSSDTQYFGPGTRLTVL.